A selection of T cell receptor beta chains follows, all from one sample in a study of blood T cell repertoires in COVID-19. Clones were sequenced by immunoSEQ multiplex PCR, and TCRdb holds only the in-frame ones, with some missing. Among about 120,000 clones, roughly 82% were seen once, and the ten largest hold around an eighth. The sequenced material came from peripheral blood. These receptors came from a human donor in a cohort sampled during active COVID-19. Both conserved end residues are part of each CDR3. The D gene is left open where the match is weak. Not every row has a clone size; where given, it reads once, few, many or a size class.

J	V	D	size	CDR3	DNA
TRBJ1-1	TRBV6-5	.	once	CASSYSLDTEAFF	TGTGCCAGCAGTTACTCGTTAGACACTGAAGCTTTCTTT
TRBJ1-1	TRBV11-2	TRBD1	.	CASRLGTGERAFF	TGTGCCAGCAGACTTGGGACAGGGGAGCGGGCTTTCTTT
TRBJ2-5	TRBV28	.	.	CASGKGQQETQYF	TGTGCCAGCGGGAAAGGACAGCAAGAGACCCAGTACTTC
TRBJ1-4	TRBV2	TRBD1	.	CASGPPGQGSEKLFF	TGTGCCAGCGGGCCTCCCGGACAGGGCTCTGAAAAACTGTTTTTT
TRBJ2-3	TRBV12-3/TRBV12-4	TRBD2	.	CASSPGGETQYF	TGTGCCAGCAGTCCCGGGGGGGAGACGCAGTATTTT
TRBJ1-5	TRBV3-1/TRBV3-2	.	.	CAIRIRDRCNQPQHF	TGTGCCATTAGAATTCGAGACAGATGCAATCAGCCCCAGCATTTT
TRBJ1-1	TRBV7-2	.	.	CASSFQDSSNTEAFF	TGTGCCAGCAGCTTCCAGGACAGCTCGAACACTGAAGCTTTCTTT
TRBJ2-7	TRBV11-2	.	once	CASSQRTDKLGEQYF	TGTGCCAGCAGCCAACGGACAGATAAGCTAGGCGAGCAGTACTTC
TRBJ2-5	TRBV23-1	.	.	CASRRAHLEREETQYF	TGCGCCAGCAGAAGGGCGCACCTAGAGAGGGAAGAGACCCAGTACTTC
TRBJ1-1	TRBV28	.	.	CASSLAGTAFAYTEAFF	TGTGCCAGCAGTTTGGCGGGGACCGCTTTTGCTTACACTGAAGCTTTCTTT
TRBJ1-4	TRBV7-9	TRBD1	.	CASRPSGGNEKLFF	TGTGCCAGCAGGCCTTCAGGGGGGAATGAAAAACTGTTTTTT
TRBJ2-7	TRBV2	TRBD1	.	CASSPSRDSSRGYEQYF	TGTGCCAGCAGCCCCTCCCGGGACAGCAGTAGGGGCTACGAGCAGTACTTC